This T cell receptor beta chain was identified during a study of T cells in Graves' hyperthyroidism and ophthalmopathy. Authors of the study amplified TCR beta CDR3 regions from RNA transcripts. First-round RT-PCR of the TCR CDR3 relied on the HTBI primer set. TCRdb reprocessed the multiplex PCR reads with MiXCR, giving one entry per CDR3 protein. The table records around 350,000 distinct CDR3 sequences, 20% to 25% of them present only once. The study enrolled patients aged 18 to 65 with newly diagnosed hyperthyroidism of under 2 months' duration. PBMCs were derived from approximately 10 ml fresh peripheral blood. The CDR3 contains 15 residues. With V trimmed by 4 bases and J by 4 bases, 9 bases remained unmatched. The table lists this clonotype with a few counts.

The clonotype comes from a man aged 45 to 65 with Graves' hyperthyroidism. Specimen: blood. V is TRBV12-3 or TRBV12-4 and J is TRBJ2-7; TRBD2 matches 8 bases. The CDR3 spells CASSSPREGRYEQYF. The CDR3 DNA follows: TGTGCCAGCAGTTCACCCCGGGAGGGCCGATACGAGCAGTACTTC.